Included here is one T cell receptor (beta chain) sequence, with context. No antigen is known for it. The data were taken from a study of graft-versus-host responses after intestinal transplantation. At the level of the study: Transplants given to recipients were multivisceral, liver-intestinal, or isolated intestinal. Recipients uniformly received anti-thymocyte globulin induction, followed by tacrolimus and steroids for three to four years.

Data came from immunoSEQ multiplex PCR; TCRdb stores just in-frame clones and leaves some out. The sample has more than 65,000 clones; less than 95% are singletons. V lost 0 bases and J 6 bases, leaving 12 bases between the germline ends. The CDR3 has 16 amino acids. Germline V gene lookup returns CDR1 MNHNS and CDR2 SASEGT. The source was unstimulated CD8+ T cells sorted from spleen or lymph node cells, collected before intestinal transplant. The clonotype comes from a human donor who received an intestinal transplant. The J gene is TRBJ1-6, the V gene TRBV6-1; weak D call: TRBD1 (6 bases). Here the CDR3 reads CASSEARPGANSPLHF. CDR3 coding DNA: TGTGCCAGCAGTGAAGCAAGGCCAGGGGCTAATTCACCCCTCCACTTT.